This T cell receptor (beta chain) was documented in a study of blood T cell repertoires in COVID-19. Sequencing used immunoSEQ multiplex PCR; TCRdb keeps in-frame clones, though not all of them. The table has more than 95,000 clones, roughly 69% seen once. V lost 0 bases, J lost 1 base, and 10 bases lay in between. CDR3 length: 15 residues. The germline V gene has CDR1 LGHDT and CDR2 YNNKEL (reference sequence). This chain uses TRBV3-1 (or the pseudogene TRBV3-2) with TRBJ2-7, with D perhaps matching TRBD1 (5 bases). Sequencing was done on a sample of peripheral blood. This receptor was obtained from a woman in her sixties or seventies with acute or convalescent COVID-19. CDR3 residues: CASSQDTGRSYEQYF. CDR3 bases: TGTGCCAGCAGCCAAGATACAGGCAGATCCTACGAGCAGTACTTC.